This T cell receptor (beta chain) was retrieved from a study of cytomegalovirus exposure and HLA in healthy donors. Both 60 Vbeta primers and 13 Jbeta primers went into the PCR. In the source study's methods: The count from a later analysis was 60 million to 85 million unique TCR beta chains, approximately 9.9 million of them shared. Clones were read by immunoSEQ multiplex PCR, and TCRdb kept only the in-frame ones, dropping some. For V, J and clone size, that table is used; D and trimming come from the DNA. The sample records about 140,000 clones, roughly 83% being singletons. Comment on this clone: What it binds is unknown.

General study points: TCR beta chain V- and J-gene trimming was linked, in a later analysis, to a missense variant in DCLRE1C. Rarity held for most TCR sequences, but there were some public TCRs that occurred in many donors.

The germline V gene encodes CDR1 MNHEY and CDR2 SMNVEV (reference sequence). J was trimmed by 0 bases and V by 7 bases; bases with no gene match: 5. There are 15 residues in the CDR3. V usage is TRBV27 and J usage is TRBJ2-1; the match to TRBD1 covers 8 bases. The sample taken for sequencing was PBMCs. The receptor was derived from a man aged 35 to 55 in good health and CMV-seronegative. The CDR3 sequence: CASINRGSSYNEQFF. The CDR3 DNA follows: TGTGCCAGCATTAACAGGGGGAGCTCCTACAATGAGCAGTTCTTC.